The entry below describes one T cell receptor (beta chain). This clonotype was recorded many times. Its antigen specificity is not known. Base qualities are missing; no much larger clone stands one base away. Libraries were constructed by multiplex PCR. Sequencing instrument: Illumina HiSeq 4000. TCR beta libraries were built with iRepertoire HTBI primers and Arm-PCR amplification of CDR3 regions. Before sequencing, the PCR products went through gel purification. As for the original processing: A total of roughly 58 TRBV and more than twelve TRBJ segments were identified across samples and were used for gene usage analysis of CDR3 amino acid clonotypes. COPE and FqMerger were used to merge the filtered high-quality paired reads into contigs. BLAST was used to align contigs to the IMGT TRBV, TRBD and TRBJ reference genes, and CDR3 was defined following IMGT. Any clonotype with a frequency above 0.1% was counted as a highly expanded clone. Shannon entropy served as the measure of repertoire diversity, while the Gini coefficient captured V-J evenness. A clonotype was considered public if more than one individual shared it. The public reads were quality trimmed at Q25 with fastp and then assembled into clones with MiXCR by TCRdb, keeping productive beta chains. Duplicate CDR3 protein sequences are folded into a single record with the most common DNA and genes. The V and J calls were not made by the authors but by TCRdb's processing. The sample includes about 620,000 distinct CDR3 sequences, with under 20% observed a single time. The ten largest clones take up 15% to 20% of the sample.

Looking up the germline V gene yields CDR1 MNHNS and CDR2 SASEGT. Inclusive of the bounding cysteine and phenylalanine, the CDR3 is 15 residues long. Only CDR3 DNA is held: 45 bases, read in frame from base 1. From V the trimming removes 3 bases and from J it removes 0 bases, while the gene matches leave 2 bases of the junction unaccounted for. The data are from a study of regulatory T cells in long-lasting Graves disease (dated by TCRdb to the early 2020s). Broadly, across the study: Patients with newly diagnosed Graves' disease had been on antithyroid drugs for under 3 months. The study took place in China and was registered as a clinical trial. Persistent Graves' disease patients were compared with newly diagnosed Graves' disease patients by peripheral blood TCR sequencing and RNA sequencing. A total of around 35 samples were covered by TCR sequencing, comprising roughly 13 persistent and 20 newly diagnosed Graves' disease patients.

Interpreted using the paper, the time point label stands for: newly diagnosed GD, antithyroid drugs for less than 3 months. For both TCR sequencing and RNA sequencing, RNA was extracted from PBMCs in TRIzol. Graves' disease was diagnosed according to American Thyroid Association guidelines. Patients for the study were recruited at an endocrinology department in Xi'an, China. Each patient gave around 9.2 milliliters of peripheral blood, collected in an EDTA anticoagulant tube. PBMCs were isolated by Ficoll Paque Plus density gradient separation without further T cell sorting. An Agilent 2100 Bioanalyzer and agarose gel were used to check RNA quality, and a NanoDrop 2000 was used to measure RNA concentration. Findings and caveats that apply to the study as a whole: Sequencing and analysis were limited to the TCR beta chain. The authors acknowledged the small sample size as a limitation that may reduce accuracy. TRBV28, TRBJ1-2 and TRBJ2-5 were preferentially used in persistent disease, while TRBV20-1 and TRBJ2-1 were favored in newly diagnosed disease. Persistent Graves' disease patients showed lower TCR Shannon entropy and fewer highly expanded clones than newly diagnosed patients, suggesting clonal expansion. Peripheral blood alone was examined, since thyroid tissue, which constituted the primary lesion, could not be accessed. A larger number of public clonotypes was shared among persistent patients (over 2,500) than among newly diagnosed patients (over 850).

This sample was shared with a second study, whose subject was T cells in Graves' hyperthyroidism and ophthalmopathy. As the second publication notes: Stable Graves' hyperthyroidism was defined as the absence of progression to ophthalmopathy over 18 months of follow-up. Hyperthyroidism patients were newly diagnosed, with disease duration under 2 months, and aged 18 to 65 years. The study excluded patients with uncontrolled infections, other autoimmune diseases, pregnancy or lactation. Diagnoses relied on clinical symptoms, serum thyroxine and TRAb, thyroid ultrasound and orbital computed tomography. A first-round RT-PCR of the TCR CDR3 used the HTBI primer set with the Qiagen OneStep RT-PCR kit. Most expanded thyroid clonotypes (frequency above 0.001) were also detected in blood, suggesting blood repertoires may reflect thyroid immune responses. A model built on a 13 V-J signature distinguished ophthalmopathy from stable hyperthyroidism, reaching about 88% sensitivity and approximately 83% specificity in cross-validation and 80%/75% in testing. During validation, the model predicted progression to ophthalmopathy a median of approximately 7 months ahead of onset, with around 65% sensitivity and about 72% specificity. A discovery cohort of 95 to 100 patients, 43 with Graves' ophthalmopathy and 55 to 60 with stable Graves' hyperthyroidism, was used to find distinguishing TCR V-J signatures. Prospective prediction of ophthalmopathy was tested in an independent validation cohort of approximately 19 hyperthyroidism patients and 17 patients who later progressed to ophthalmopathy. The 100 or so discovery patients were randomly split 7:3 into training and test sets. Thyroid tissue and blood T-cell repertoires from six Graves' hyperthyroidism patients were also compared in the study. After sampling, hyperthyroidism patients received methimazole starting at 30 mg daily, and ophthalmopathy patients received high-dose intravenous methylprednisolone. A second multiplex PCR round built the libraries, followed by size selection and purification. Paired-end sequencing of the libraries was performed with 100 bp reads on an Illumina HiSeq2000. SOAPnuke was used to process the raw data, with reads discarded if the reads contained adapters or uncalled bases, had a mean Phred below 15, or lacked an exact constant-primer or identifier match. COPE v1.2.5 was used to merge the high-quality paired reads, and each unique nucleotide sequence was defined as a clonotype. MiTCR v1.1 was used to align the clonotypes against IMGT TRBV, TRBD and TRBJ reference segments. Only V-J combinations with frequency above 0.0001, covering roughly 99% of repertoires, were analysed. A TCS score was defined as the ratio of F50 (clonal expansion) to E x V (chaos), with BLOSUM62-based TCRdist applied between CDR3 peptides within each V-J. Welch's t-statistics and random forest reduced some 510 V-J features to 13, which were used in a naive Bayes classifier (R e1071). No statistical method was used to fix the sample size in advance, and group allocation was not hidden from the investigators. According to the paper, TCR Vbeta CDR3 sequencing was carried out on some 130 peripheral blood samples, which came from 40 to 45 ophthalmopathy, 80 or so hyperthyroidism and roughly 17 progressor patients.

The chain employs TRBV6-1 and TRBJ1-3, with 7 central nucleotides matching TRBD1. The material was peripheral blood mononuclear cells (PBMCs), obtained at new diagnosis, from a patient treated with antithyroid drugs. The receptor was derived from a woman aged 25 to 45 with Graves disease. Donor details come from another sample of the same person, matched by shared clones. The DNA sequence is given as TGTGCCAGCAGTGAGGACAGGCTCTCTGGAAACACCATATATTTT. It encodes CASSEDRLSGNTIYF.